A selection of T cell receptor beta chains follows, all from one sample in a study of T cells in Graves' hyperthyroidism and ophthalmopathy. TCRdb independently ran MiXCR on the multiplex PCR reads; one entry per CDR3 protein. The sample shows about 710,000 distinct CDR3 sequences, less than 20% of them seen only once. The specimen was blood. The receptors were gathered from a man aged 18 to 29 with Graves' hyperthyroidism. CDR3s include the opening cysteine and the closing phenylalanine or tryptophan. D genes are given only for firm matches. Size tells how often a clone was seen (once, few, many) or the class of an expanded clone, and some rows leave it out.

V: TRBV5-1; D: .; size: .; J: TRBJ2-7; CDR3: CASSLDTSAYEQYF; DNA: TGCGCCAGCAGCTTGGACACAAGCGCATACGAGCAGTACTTC
V: TRBV27; D: .; size: .; J: TRBJ1-3; CDR3: CASSTSYGNTIYF; DNA: TGTGCCAGCAGCACTTCATACGGAAACACCATATATTTT
V: TRBV28; D: .; size: many; J: TRBJ2-7; CDR3: CPSSPTEDYEQYF; DNA: TGTCCCAGCAGTCCAACAGAGGACTACGAGCAGTACTTC
V: TRBV29-1; D: TRBD1; size: .; J: TRBJ1-4; CDR3: CSARTGGHEKLFF; DNA: TGCAGCGCAAGGACAGGGGGCCATGAAAAACTGTTTTTT
V: TRBV19; D: .; size: .; J: TRBJ1-1; CDR3: CASSPGTYLTEAFF; DNA: TGTGCCAGTAGCCCGGGGACGTACTTAACTGAAGCTTTCTTT
V: TRBV20-1; D: .; size: many; J: TRBJ2-1; CDR3: CSARRRADHNEQFF; DNA: TGCAGTGCTAGAAGGCGGGCGGACCACAATGAGCAGTTCTTC
V: TRBV7-9; D: TRBD2; size: .; J: TRBJ2-3; CDR3: CASRATSGVTDTQYF; DNA: TGTGCCAGCAGGGCAACTAGCGGGGTCACAGATACGCAGTATTTT
V: TRBV19; D: .; size: many; J: TRBJ1-1; CDR3: CASSPRGRISEAFF; DNA: TGTGCCAGTAGTCCCCGGGGGAGGATCTCTGAAGCTTTCTTT
V: TRBV2; D: .; size: few; J: TRBJ1-5; CDR3: CASSDSGKGNQPQHF; DNA: TGTGCCAGCAGTGATTCAGGGAAAGGCAATCAGCCCCAGCATTTT
V: TRBV30; D: .; size: .; J: TRBJ2-5; CDR3: CAWRAWGETQYF; DNA: TGTGCCTGGAGGGCGTGGGGCGAGACCCAGTACTTC
V: TRBV9; D: TRBD2; size: .; J: TRBJ2-7; CDR3: CASSLTQTSGSRGEQYF; DNA: TGTGCCAGCAGCCTCACTCAAACTAGCGGGAGCAGGGGCGAGCAGTACTTC
V: TRBV2; D: .; size: many; J: TRBJ1-1; CDR3: CASSAGPEAFF; DNA: TGTGCCAGCAGTGCGGGACCTGAAGCTTTCTTT
V: TRBV7-9; D: TRBD2; size: few; J: TRBJ2-1; CDR3: CASSLEAGAWHEQFF; DNA: TGTGCCAGCAGCTTAGAAGCGGGAGCCTGGCATGAGCAGTTCTTC
V: TRBV7-9; D: TRBD1; size: few; J: TRBJ1-2; CDR3: CASSFTGGFGYTF; DNA: TGTGCCAGCAGCTTCACAGGGGGCTTTGGCTACACCTTC
V: TRBV7-2; D: .; size: many; J: TRBJ2-1; CDR3: CASSLADQNYNEQFF; DNA: TGTGCCAGCAGCTTAGCGGACCAGAACTACAATGAGCAGTTCTTC
V: TRBV3-1; D: TRBD1; size: few; J: TRBJ1-4; CDR3: CASSLITGQGNEKLFF; DNA: TGTGCCAGCAGCCTTATTACCGGACAGGGGAATGAAAAACTGTTTTTT
V: TRBV9; D: .; size: .; J: TRBJ2-5; CDR3: CASSADPSETQYF; DNA: TGTGCCAGCAGCGCAGACCCTTCGGAGACCCAGTACTTC
V: TRBV24-1; D: TRBD1; size: .; J: TRBJ2-2; CDR3: CATSERDRPAPALFF; DNA: TGTGCCACCAGTGAGCGGGACAGGCCAGCGCCGGCGCTGTTTTTT
V: TRBV27; D: .; size: .; J: TRBJ2-5; CDR3: CASSLRGWGGRRGETQYF; DNA: TGTGCCAGCAGTCTCCGCGGCTGGGGCGGGCGGAGGGGGGAGACCCAGTACTTC
V: TRBV7-9; D: TRBD2; size: many; J: TRBJ2-3; CDR3: CASSSLAGVTDTQYF; DNA: TGTGCCAGCAGCTCCCTAGCGGGAGTAACAGATACGCAGTATTTT
V: TRBV12-3/TRBV12-4; D: TRBD2; size: many; J: TRBJ2-7; CDR3: CASSFLAGPGYEQYF; DNA: TGTGCCAGCAGTTTTCTAGCGGGACCGGGCTACGAGCAGTACTTC
V: TRBV7-2; D: .; size: few; J: TRBJ1-4; CDR3: CASSGDGKLNEKLFF; DNA: TGTGCCAGCAGCGGCGACGGGAAACTTAATGAAAAACTGTTTTTT
V: TRBV7-3; D: .; size: many; J: TRBJ2-1; CDR3: CASSLKRASYNEQFF; DNA: TGTGCCAGCAGCTTAAAGCGGGCCTCCTACAATGAGCAGTTCTTC
V: TRBV10-3; D: TRBD2; size: many; J: TRBJ2-7; CDR3: CAISAAGVPYEQYF; DNA: TGTGCCATCAGTGCTGCGGGAGTCCCCTACGAGCAGTACTTC
V: TRBV15; D: .; size: few; J: TRBJ1-3; CDR3: CATSSSGLGNTIYF; DNA: TGTGCCACCAGTTCTTCAGGGCTGGGAAACACCATATATTTT
V: TRBV6-1; D: .; size: few; J: TRBJ2-5; CDR3: CASSFFETQYF; DNA: TGTGCCAGCAGTTTCTTTGAGACCCAGTACTTC
V: TRBV18; D: TRBD1; size: few; J: TRBJ1-2; CDR3: CASSPAGQGNGYTF; DNA: TGTGCCAGCTCACCAGCCGGACAGGGGAATGGCTACACCTTC
V: TRBV28; D: TRBD1; size: .; J: TRBJ2-2; CDR3: CASSFGTATGELFF; DNA: TGTGCCAGCAGTTTTGGGACAGCCACCGGGGAGCTGTTTTTT
V: TRBV18; D: .; size: many; J: TRBJ2-7; CDR3: CASSPSVSYEQYF; DNA: TGTGCCAGCAGCCCCTCGGTGAGTTACGAGCAGTACTTC
V: TRBV6-1; D: .; size: .; J: TRBJ2-1; CDR3: CASRTLGLGLNEQFF; DNA: TGTGCCAGCAGAACTCTGGGTCTGGGCCTCAATGAGCAGTTCTTC
V: TRBV6-1; D: TRBD2; size: .; J: TRBJ2-1; CDR3: CGSGRTYNEQFF; DNA: TGCGGGAGCGGGAGGACATACAATGAGCAGTTCTTC
V: TRBV7-9; D: TRBD1; size: many; J: TRBJ2-3; CDR3: CASSSGTGRSDTQYF; DNA: TGTGCCAGCAGCTCTGGGACAGGGAGATCAGATACGCAGTATTTT
V: TRBV20-1; D: TRBD2; size: few; J: TRBJ2-5; CDR3: CSARDFAGGGEETQYF; DNA: TGCAGTGCTAGGGACTTCGCGGGAGGAGGGGAAGAGACCCAGTACTTC
V: TRBV29-1; D: .; size: few; J: TRBJ2-4; CDR3: CSVGTSSIQYF; DNA: TGCAGCGTTGGGACCTCTTCCATTCAGTACTTC
V: TRBV20-1; D: .; size: many; J: TRBJ2-5; CDR3: CSARAIGGNQETQYF; DNA: TGCAGTGCTAGAGCAATAGGCGGTAATCAAGAGACCCAGTACTTC
V: TRBV11-3; D: TRBD1; size: many; J: TRBJ2-7; CDR3: CASSHCTGQGCEQYF; DNA: TGTGCCAGCAGCCACTGCACGGGACAGGGATGCGAGCAGTACTTC
V: TRBV24-1; D: .; size: few; J: TRBJ2-1; CDR3: CATSDYDGTRNEQFF; DNA: TGTGCCACCAGTGATTACGACGGGACCCGCAATGAGCAGTTCTTC
V: TRBV11-3; D: .; size: few; J: TRBJ1-1; CDR3: CASSSDGSSANTEAFF; DNA: TGTGCCAGCAGCTCCGATGGGTCGTCTGCGAACACTGAAGCTTTCTTT
V: TRBV7-3; D: TRBD2; size: few; J: TRBJ2-1; CDR3: CASSLRGRASGRDNEQFF; DNA: TGTGCCAGCAGCTTAAGGGGGCGTGCTAGCGGGAGGGACAATGAGCAGTTCTTC
V: TRBV6-2/TRBV6-3; D: .; size: .; J: TRBJ2-7; CDR3: CASRVPGTNSYEQYF; DNA: TGTGCCAGCAGGGTCCCGGGGACAAACTCCTACGAGCAGTACTTC
V: TRBV20-1; D: .; size: few; J: TRBJ2-7; CDR3: CSAPRAGGGYEQYF; DNA: TGCAGTGCTCCCCGAGCAGGGGGGGGGTACGAGCAGTACTTC
V: TRBV7-8; D: TRBD1; size: few; J: TRBJ2-7; CDR3: CASSFYGQAEVPEQYF; DNA: TGTGCCAGCAGCTTCTACGGACAGGCGGAGGTACCCGAGCAGTACTTC
V: TRBV12-3/TRBV12-4; D: .; size: few; J: TRBJ2-7; CDR3: CASRLFEQYF; DNA: TGTGCCAGCAGGCTGTTCGAGCAGTACTTC
V: TRBV12-3/TRBV12-4; D: TRBD2; size: .; J: TRBJ2-1; CDR3: CASSPPGGGGYNEQFF; DNA: TGTGCCAGCAGTCCCCCTGGGGGGGGGGGCTACAATGAGCAGTTCTTC
V: TRBV9; D: .; size: .; J: TRBJ2-2; CDR3: CASSGGPPFTGELFF; DNA: TGTGCCAGCAGCGGGGGACCGCCCTTCACCGGGGAGCTGTTTTTT
V: TRBV28; D: TRBD1; size: few; J: TRBJ2-6; CDR3: CASSEQGGSGANVLTF; DNA: TGTGCCAGCAGCGAACAGGGGGGATCTGGGGCCAACGTCCTGACTTTC
V: TRBV12-3/TRBV12-4; D: TRBD1; size: many; J: TRBJ1-6; CDR3: CASSFATGDSPLHF; DNA: TGTGCCAGCAGTTTTGCGACAGGGGATTCACCCCTCCACTTT
V: TRBV18; D: TRBD2; size: many; J: TRBJ2-1; CDR3: CASSASGSYNEQFF; DNA: TGTGCCAGCTCAGCTAGCGGTTCCTACAATGAGCAGTTCTTC
V: TRBV7-9; D: .; size: .; J: TRBJ2-7; CDR3: CASSQRDSADEQYF; DNA: TGTGCCAGCAGCCAGAGGGACTCCGCGGACGAGCAGTACTTC
V: TRBV10-2; D: .; size: .; J: TRBJ2-2; CDR3: CASSGPSAGELFF; DNA: TGCGCCAGCAGTGGCCCAAGTGCGGGGGAGCTGTTTTTT
V: TRBV5-1; D: .; size: .; J: TRBJ1-5; CDR3: CASRVEENQPQHF; DNA: TGCGCCAGCAGGGTGGAAGAAAATCAGCCCCAGCATTTT
V: TRBV7-2; D: .; size: many; J: TRBJ2-3; CDR3: CASSPTGPMADTQYF; DNA: TGTGCCAGCAGCCCCACGGGCCCAATGGCAGATACGCAGTATTTT
V: TRBV28; D: .; size: .; J: TRBJ2-1; CDR3: CASSRDAYNEQFF; DNA: TGTGCCAGCAGCCGTGATGCCTACAATGAGCAGTTCTTC